The clone carrying this T cell receptor (beta chain) was counted between two and nine times. Patients at the Seattle site were enrolled during active infection and followed longitudinally. The data belong to a study of blood T cell repertoires in COVID-19. Study as a whole: Italy, Spain and the United States were the sources of the convalescent and acute COVID-19 samples.

V dropped 0 bases and J dropped 7 bases, with 3 bases sitting between them. The germline CDR1 and CDR2 sequences are MNHNY and SVGAGI (reference sequence). This CDR3 contains 12 residues. In the original processing: The assay estimated nucleated cells by amplifying reference gene primers. The table came from immunoSEQ multiplex PCR; TCRdb's copy has only in-frame clones and leaves some out. V and J calls and clone size follow that table, whereas D and trimming were derived from the DNA. This table has 140,000 to 150,000 clones, about nine tenths appearing once. The source material was peripheral blood. This receptor was obtained from a human donor with COVID-19, enrolled during active disease. The donor label of this sample is uncertain. The J gene is TRBJ2-2, the V gene TRBV6-6; no definite D call. The CDR3 sequence is CASSYSIGELFF. The CDR3 coding sequence is TGTGCCAGCAGTTACTCTATCGGGGAGCTGTTTTTT.